Listed below are T cell receptor beta chains from one sample, sequenced in a study of T cell repertoires in cytomegalovirus infection. Via MiXCR, TCRdb re-called the reads, giving one row per CDR3 protein. The profile shows around 280,000 distinct CDR3 sequences, around 13% of them singletons. Sample: PBMCs. Source of these receptors: a human donor in good health (CMV status not recorded). Some clones in this sample may be carry-over from other donors' samples. Both conserved end residues are part of each CDR3. D genes are given only for firm matches. Only some rows state a clone size, as once, few, many or a class for expanded clones.

TRBJ2-1,TRBD1,TRBV2,.,TGTGCCAGCAGTGGGGTAGGGGGCGCGGCCTTTGAGCAGTTCTTC,CASSGVGGAAFEQFF
TRBJ2-3,.,TRBV2,.,TGTGCCAGTAGAGGCCCGACACTGAGGTATTTT,CASRGPTLRYF
TRBJ2-3,TRBD2,TRBV5-1,few,TGCGCCAGCAGCTTGAGCGTGGAGCGGGAGAGGACGCAGTATTTT,CASSLSVERERTQYF
TRBJ2-5,.,TRBV7-9,.,TGTGCCAGCGGGGGGACGGATTTAGTGGTGGAGACCCAGTACTTC,CASGGTDLVVETQYF
TRBJ2-2,TRBD1,TRBV10-3,.,TGTGCCATCAGCGACCGGGACAGATTCGGGGAGCTGTTTTTT,CAISDRDRFGELFF
TRBJ2-6,TRBD1,TRBV6-1,many,TGTGCCAGCAGTTGGACAGGGGGGGGGGTCTGGGCCAACGTCCTGACTTTC,CASSWTGGGVWANVLTF
TRBJ2-2,.,TRBV7-9,few,TGTGCCAGCAGCTGGATGGGAGCGACCGACGGGGAGCTGTTTTTT,CASSWMGATDGELFF
TRBJ2-7,TRBD1,TRBV4-1,many,TGCGCCAGCAGCCTCGGACAGGGGTTTTACGAGCAGTACTTC,CASSLGQGFYEQYF
TRBJ2-3,TRBD1,TRBV20-1,few,TGCAGCCCGGGACAGGGGGTCACAGATACGCAGTATTTT,CSPGQGVTDTQYF
TRBJ2-7,.,TRBV6-5,.,TGTGCCAGCAGTTACTCGTTTCCAGGCAACGATCGCTCCTACGAGCAGTACTTC,CASSYSFPGNDRSYEQYF
TRBJ2-5,TRBD1,TRBV9,.,TGTGCCAGCAGTCGGGACAGAGCGTACCAAGAGACCCAGTACTTC,CASSRDRAYQETQYF
TRBJ2-3,TRBD2,TRBV11-3,many,TGTGCCAGCAGCCGTGGGCTAGCGGGAGTAGATACGCAGTATTTT,CASSRGLAGVDTQYF
TRBJ1-3,.,TRBV25-1,many,TGTGCCAGCAGTGAAGGTCGCTCTGGAAACACCATATATTTT,CASSEGRSGNTIYF
TRBJ2-5,TRBD2,TRBV7-2,many,TGTGCCAGCAGCTTAGGGGGACTAGCGGGGGGCCAGGGAGAGACCCAGTACTTC,CASSLGGLAGGQGETQYF
TRBJ2-7,.,TRBV4-2,many,TGTGCCAGCAGCCAAGTTGGAGGGGTCTCCTACGAGCAGTACTTC,CASSQVGGVSYEQYF
TRBJ2-7,.,TRBV6-6,.,TGTGCCAGCAGTTACTCCGACGTAGGCTCCTACGAGCAGTACTTC,CASSYSDVGSYEQYF
TRBJ1-1,.,TRBV7-2,many,TGTGCCAGCAGCTTAGTTGGTGGAGGGGGGACTGAAGCTTTCTTT,CASSLVGGGGTEAFF
TRBJ1-1,.,TRBV2,many,TGTGCCACTAAGGGAGATGGCACTGAAGCTTTCTTT,CATKGDGTEAFF
TRBJ2-5,TRBD2,TRBV7-2,many,TGTGCCAGCAGCTGGGGGGGGTCACAAGAGACCCAGTACTTC,CASSWGGSQETQYF
TRBJ2-7,TRBD1,TRBV5-4,many,TGTGCCAGCAGCTACAGGGGCTACGAGCAGTACTTC,CASSYRGYEQYF
TRBJ1-5,TRBD1,TRBV20-1,few,TGCAGTGCCGGGACAGGGGTTAACCAGCCCCAGCATTTT,CSAGTGVNQPQHF
TRBJ1-5,.,TRBV7-8,many,TGTGCCAGCAGCCCATTCGGGAATAGCAATCAGCCCCAGCATTTT,CASSPFGNSNQPQHF
TRBJ2-3,.,TRBV6-2/TRBV6-3,few,TGTGCCAGCAGTTACTCGAGGGTTCTCAGAGCCACAGATACGCAGTATTTT,CASSYSRVLRATDTQYF
TRBJ2-7,.,TRBV7-9,.,TGTGCCAGCAGCTTCCGGGGCCTATCCTACGAGCAGTACTTC,CASSFRGLSYEQYF
TRBJ2-7,.,TRBV7-6,many,TGTGCCAGCAGCTTATCTGCTGGGGGCTTATACGAGCAGTACTTC,CASSLSAGGLYEQYF
TRBJ2-3,TRBD2,TRBV3-1,few,TGTGCCAGCAGCCGATTCAGCGGGAGGGCCACAGATACGCAGTATTTT,CASSRFSGRATDTQYF
TRBJ2-3,.,TRBV2,many,TGTGCCAGCAGTGAGTCAGGGCCGTGGAGCACAGATACGCAGTATTTT,CASSESGPWSTDTQYF
TRBJ1-5,.,TRBV2,few,TGTGCCAGCAGTGAAGCCCAAGCCCAGCATTTT,CASSEAQAQHF
TRBJ2-7,TRBD2,TRBV7-2,many,TGTGCCAGCAGCATAGCGGGAGGGCTAAGGGAGCAGTACTTC,CASSIAGGLREQYF
TRBJ1-1,.,TRBV29-1,few,TGCAGCGTTGAAGTCAGTATGAACACTGAAGCTTTCTTT,CSVEVSMNTEAFF
TRBJ1-2,.,TRBV4-2,many,TGTGCCAGCAGCCAAGGGATCATGACAGCTAACTATGGCTACACCTTC,CASSQGIMTANYGYTF
TRBJ2-7,TRBD2,TRBV29-1,.,TGCAGCGTTGCGTCGCATGGGACTAGCGCTTTTATCTACGAGCAGTACTTC,CSVASHGTSAFIYEQYF
TRBJ1-5,.,TRBV20-1,few,TGCAGTGCTAACGAGGGGCCACCCCCCAATCAGCCCCAGCATTTT,CSANEGPPPNQPQHF
TRBJ1-1,.,TRBV6-6,many,TGTGCCAGCAGGAGGGGCGAGAACACTGAAGCTTTCTTT,CASRRGENTEAFF
TRBJ1-2,.,TRBV28,.,TGTGCCAGCAGAAGAGACAGGATTAGCGGCTACACCTTC,CASRRDRISGYTF
TRBJ2-1,.,TRBV7-2,.,TGTGCCAGCAGCTTAGATGTAGGGTGGGTGAATGAGCAGTTCTTC,CASSLDVGWVNEQFF
TRBJ1-5,TRBD1,TRBV23-1,.,TGCGCCAGCAGTCAATCGCAACAGGGGGCTCTTCAGCCCCAGCATTTT,CASSQSQQGALQPQHF
TRBJ1-5,TRBD1,TRBV28,many,TGTGCCAGCAGACCTCGGACAGGGGGAAGCAATCAGCCCCAGCATTTT,CASRPRTGGSNQPQHF